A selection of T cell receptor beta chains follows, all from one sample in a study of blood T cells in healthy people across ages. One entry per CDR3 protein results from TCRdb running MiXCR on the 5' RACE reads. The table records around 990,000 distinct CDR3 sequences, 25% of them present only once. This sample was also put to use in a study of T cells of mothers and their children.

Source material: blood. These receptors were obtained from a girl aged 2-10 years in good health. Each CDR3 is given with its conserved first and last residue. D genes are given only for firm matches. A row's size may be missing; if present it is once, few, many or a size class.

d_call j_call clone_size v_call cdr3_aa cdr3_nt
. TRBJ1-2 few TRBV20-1 CSALPTANYGYTF TGCAGTGCTCTGCCGACAGCTAACTATGGCTACACCTTC
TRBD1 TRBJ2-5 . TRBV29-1 CSVAGTGVSETQYF TGCAGCGTAGCCGGGACAGGGGTTTCAGAGACCCAGTACTTC
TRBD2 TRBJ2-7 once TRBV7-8 CAGSVGSGAYEQYF TGTGCCGGCAGCGTGGGGAGCGGGGCCTACGAGCAGTACTTC
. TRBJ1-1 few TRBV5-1 CASSLESRNTEAFF TGCGCCAGCAGCTTGGAGTCCAGGAACACTGAAGCTTTCTTT
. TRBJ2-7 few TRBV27 CASRRPGSYEQYF TGTGCCAGCAGGCGCCCTGGGTCCTACGAGCAGTACTTC
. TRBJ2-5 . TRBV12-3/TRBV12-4 CASTLTRGETQYF TGTGCCAGCACCCTCACTAGGGGAGAGACCCAGTACTTC
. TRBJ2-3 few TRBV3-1 CASSHSDRDPITDTQYF TGTGCCAGCAGCCATTCCGACCGGGACCCTATCACAGATACGCAGTATTTT
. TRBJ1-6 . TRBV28 CASTADSSYNSPLHF TGTGCCAGCACCGCCGACAGCTCCTATAATTCACCCCTCCACTTT
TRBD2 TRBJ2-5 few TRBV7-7 CASGGRARVETQYF TGTGCTAGCGGGGGAAGGGCCAGGGTAGAGACCCAGTACTTC
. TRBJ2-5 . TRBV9 CASSVGVSRETQYF TGTGCCAGCAGCGTTGGAGTCTCGCGGGAGACCCAGTACTTC
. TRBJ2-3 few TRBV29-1 CSATESRTDTQYF TGCAGCGCGACAGAATCCCGCACAGATACGCAGTATTTT
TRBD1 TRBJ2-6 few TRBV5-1 CASSLNWQGASGANVLTF TGCGCCAGCAGCTTGAATTGGCAGGGGGCGTCTGGGGCCAACGTCCTGACTTTC
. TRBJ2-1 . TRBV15 CATSREGQVNSEQFF TGTGCCACCAGCAGAGAAGGGCAAGTCAATAGTGAGCAGTTCTTC
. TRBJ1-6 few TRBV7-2 CASSFVLTSNNSPLHF TGTGCCAGCAGCTTCGTTCTGACTTCGAATAATTCACCCCTCCACTTT
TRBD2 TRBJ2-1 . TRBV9 CASRAGLAVNNEQFF TGTGCCAGCAGGGCAGGACTAGCGGTGAACAATGAGCAGTTCTTC
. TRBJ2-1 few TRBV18 CASSLQQEGSEQFF TGTGCCAGCTCCCTCCAACAAGAGGGGTCTGAGCAGTTCTTC
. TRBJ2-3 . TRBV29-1 CSVGVVDRTTDTQYF TGCAGCGTTGGAGTGGTCGACAGAACCACAGATACGCAGTATTTT
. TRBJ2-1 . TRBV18 CASSPPNIYNEQFF TGTGCCAGCTCACCACCGAACATTTATAATGAGCAGTTCTTC
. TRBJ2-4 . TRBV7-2 CASSLGLPNIQYF TGTGCCAGCAGCTTAGGCCTCCCAAACATTCAGTACTTC
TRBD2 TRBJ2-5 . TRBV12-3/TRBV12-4 CASSFSSGGITCF TGTGCCAGCAGTTTCTCTAGCGGGGGTATAACGTGCTTC
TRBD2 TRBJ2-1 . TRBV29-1 CIAGELYNEQFF TGCATAGCGGGAGAATTGTACAATGAGCAGTTCTTC
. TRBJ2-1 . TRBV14 CASSQDQGSEQFF TGTGCCAGCAGCCAAGATCAGGGATCTGAGCAGTTCTTC
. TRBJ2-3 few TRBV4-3 CASSQDGSGDTQYF TGCGCCAGCAGCCAGGACGGTAGTGGAGATACGCAGTATTTT
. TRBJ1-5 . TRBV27 CASSLRTGTAPQHF TGTGCCAGCAGTTTACGAACAGGTACTGCGCCCCAGCATTTT
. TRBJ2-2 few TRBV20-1 CSARVGGTGELFF TGCAGTGCTAGAGTAGGGGGCACCGGGGAGCTGTTTTTT
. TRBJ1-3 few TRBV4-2 CASSQDVPVSGNTIYF TGTGCCAGCAGCCAAGATGTCCCAGTCTCTGGAAACACCATATATTTT
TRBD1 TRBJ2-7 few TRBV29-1 CSVRQGPKYEQYF TGCAGCGTCAGACAGGGGCCGAAATACGAGCAGTACTTC
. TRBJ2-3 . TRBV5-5 CASSPRSRFFTDTQYF TGTGCCAGCAGCCCGCGATCCAGGTTCTTCACAGATACGCAGTATTTT
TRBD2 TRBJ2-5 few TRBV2 CASSLRLAGGPSGSKETQYF TGTGCCAGCAGTCTCCGACTAGCGGGAGGGCCCAGTGGATCTAAGGAGACCCAGTACTTC
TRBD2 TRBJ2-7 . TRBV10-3 CAIRTGLAGGPGYEQYF TGTGCCATCAGGACCGGACTAGCGGGAGGGCCTGGCTACGAGCAGTACTTC
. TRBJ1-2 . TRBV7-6 CASSSENYLNGDYTF TGTGCCAGCAGCTCGGAAAACTATCTCAATGGTGACTACACCTTC
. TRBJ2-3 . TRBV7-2 CASSLAGGPGIDTQYF TGTGCCAGCAGCTTAGCGGGGGGGCCAGGGATAGATACGCAGTATTTT
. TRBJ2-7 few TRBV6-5 CASSYSRVNEQYF TGTGCCAGCAGTTACTCCAGGGTCAACGAGCAGTACTTC
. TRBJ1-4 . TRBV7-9 CASGKRWETEKLFF TGTGCCAGCGGGAAAAGATGGGAGACCGAAAAACTGTTTTTT
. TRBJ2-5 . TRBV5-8 CASRGVALETQYF TGTGCCAGCAGGGGAGTAGCCTTAGAGACCCAGTACTTC
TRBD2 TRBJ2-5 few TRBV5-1 CASSHAIGASGEETQYF TGCGCCAGCAGCCACGCCATAGGGGCTAGCGGTGAAGAGACCCAGTACTTC
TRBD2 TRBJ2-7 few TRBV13 CASSAVAGGPYEQYF TGTGCCAGCAGCGCTGTAGCGGGAGGGCCGTACGAGCAGTACTTC
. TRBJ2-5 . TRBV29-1 CSVGEPLGETQYF TGCAGCGTTGGGGAGCCCTTAGGAGAGACCCAGTACTTC
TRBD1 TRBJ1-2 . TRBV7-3 CASSLTGGTGYYGYTF TGTGCCAGCAGCTTAACAGGGGGGACAGGTTACTATGGCTACACCTTC
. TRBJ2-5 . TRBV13 CASSLAGSRETQYF TGTGCCAGCAGCTTAGCCGGGAGTCGCGAGACCCAGTACTTC
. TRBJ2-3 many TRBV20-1 CSARVNSDTQYF TGCAGTGCTAGAGTCAACTCAGATACGCAGTATTTT
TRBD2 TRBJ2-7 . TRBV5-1 CASSSLAGVGNEQYF TGCGCCAGCAGCTCACTAGCGGGGGTGGGAAACGAGCAGTACTTC
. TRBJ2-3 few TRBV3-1 CASSNRQTDMQYF TGTGCCAGCAGCAATCGACAGACAGATATGCAGTATTTT
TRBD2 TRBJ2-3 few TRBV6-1 CASSEGGLAARDTQYF TGTGCCAGCAGTGAAGGGGGTCTAGCGGCAAGAGATACGCAGTATTTT
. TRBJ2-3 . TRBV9 CASSVLNADTQYF TGTGCCAGCAGCGTCCTTAATGCCGATACGCAGTATTTT
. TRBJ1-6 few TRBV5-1 CASSLGLSPNSPLHF TGCGCCAGCAGCTTGGGATTGAGCCCTAATTCACCCCTCCACTTT
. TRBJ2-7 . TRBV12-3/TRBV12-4 CASSFPQGEQYF TGTGCCAGCAGTTTCCCCCAGGGGGAGCAGTACTTC
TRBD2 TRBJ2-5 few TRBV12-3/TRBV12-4 CASRASGAETQYF TGTGCCAGCAGGGCTAGCGGGGCGGAGACCCAGTACTTC
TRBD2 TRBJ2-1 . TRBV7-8 CASSETLRGGQNEQFF TGTGCCAGCAGCGAAACCCTACGGGGGGGCCAGAATGAGCAGTTCTTC
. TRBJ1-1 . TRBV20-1 CSANGLVSTEAFF TGCAGTGCTAACGGATTGGTTTCCACTGAAGCTTTCTTT
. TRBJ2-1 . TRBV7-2 CASSWDVNEQFF TGTGCCAGCAGCTGGGACGTCAATGAGCAGTTCTTC
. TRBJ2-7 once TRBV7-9 CASAGHAEGESYEQYF TGTGCCAGCGCGGGACATGCCGAGGGGGAGTCCTACGAGCAGTACTTC
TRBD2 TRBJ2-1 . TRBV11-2 CASSSLAGKGWNEQFF TGTGCCAGCAGCTCCTTAGCGGGAAAGGGTTGGAATGAGCAGTTCTTC
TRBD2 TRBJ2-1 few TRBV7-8 CASSIRTSGGKGNEQFF TGTGCCAGCAGCATCCGGACTAGCGGGGGGAAAGGTAATGAGCAGTTCTTC